This T cell receptor beta chain is drawn from a study of T cell responses to AZD1222 COVID-19 vaccine. General study findings and limits: No repertoire was sampled before or during the peak T cell response, only after it. An increase in Spike-specific TCR breadth and depth was observed after two AZD1222 doses. In the spike-specific TCR repertoire, nearly half reportedly target unmutated variant regions.

Data came from immunoSEQ multiplex PCR; TCRdb stores just in-frame clones and leaves some out. The sample includes tens of thousands of clones, 65% to 80% of them seen just once. Germline CDR1 and CDR2: MGHDK and SYGVNS. V lost 3 bases, J lost 7 bases, and 5 bases stayed unmatched. The CDR3 length is 15 residues. A word on this clone: Its matching antigen is unknown.

This clonotype was sampled from an adult in good health. The starting material was peripheral blood, obtained on day 0 of MenACWY control vaccination. The rearrangement links TRBV25-1 to TRBJ2-1; TRBD1 matches 11 bases. The chain's CDR3 is CASSDGQGAKNEQFF. CDR3 sequence (DNA): TGTGCCAGCAGTGATGGACAGGGGGCTAAGAATGAGCAGTTCTTC.